These T cell receptor beta chains were read from a single sample in a study of Ad26.COV2.S vaccination and SARS-CoV-2 variants. Sequencing was performed with immunoSEQ multiplex PCR; in TCRdb, only in-frame clones are kept and a portion is missing. The sample shows 350,000 to 500,000 clones, 75% to 90% of them seen only once. Sequencing used peripheral blood, obtained in a trial of Ad26.COV2.S vaccine versus placebo. These TCRs come from a person between 18 and 65 years old who received the Ad26.COV2.S COVID-19 vaccine or a placebo. Both conserved end residues are part of each CDR3. Fields, in order: D gene, J gene, V gene, clone size, CDR3 protein, CDR3 DNA. D genes are given only for firm matches. The size field is filled for only some rows; it gives once, few, many or a size class.

d_gene: NA; j_gene: TRBJ2-5; v_gene: TRBV6-5; abundance: once; CDR3aa: CASSFPTRGETQYF; CDR3nt: TGTGCCAGCAGTTTTCCCACGAGGGGGGAGACCCAGTACTTC
d_gene: NA; j_gene: TRBJ2-2; v_gene: TRBV11-3; abundance: NA; CDR3aa: CASSPWGKTGELFF; CDR3nt: TGTGCCAGCAGCCCTTGGGGCAAGACCGGGGAGCTGTTTTTT
d_gene: NA; j_gene: TRBJ2-7; v_gene: TRBV5-5; abundance: once; CDR3aa: CASSRGPQGTSYEQYF; CDR3nt: TGTGCCAGCAGCAGGGGTCCCCAGGGGACCTCCTACGAGCAGTACTTC
d_gene: NA; j_gene: TRBJ2-6; v_gene: TRBV5-8; abundance: NA; CDR3aa: CASSLSHLSGANVLTF; CDR3nt: TGTGCCAGCAGCTTGAGTCACCTCTCTGGGGCCAACGTCCTGACTTTC
d_gene: NA; j_gene: TRBJ1-3; v_gene: TRBV7-9; abundance: NA; CDR3aa: CASSFGVSGNTIYF; CDR3nt: TGTGCCAGCAGCTTCGGGGTCTCTGGAAACACCATATATTTT
d_gene: NA; j_gene: TRBJ1-5; v_gene: TRBV2; abundance: NA; CDR3aa: CASSERQPLLNQPQHF; CDR3nt: TGTGCCAGCAGTGAGCGGCAGCCGTTACTGAATCAGCCCCAGCATTTT
d_gene: TRBD2; j_gene: TRBJ2-2; v_gene: TRBV12-5; abundance: NA; CDR3aa: CASGLARGALTNTGELFF; CDR3nt: TGTGCTAGTGGTTTGGCGCGGGGGGCCCTCACGAACACCGGGGAGCTGTTTTTT
d_gene: NA; j_gene: TRBJ2-3; v_gene: TRBV4-2; abundance: NA; CDR3aa: CASSPTTSTDTQYF; CDR3nt: TGTGCCAGCAGCCCCACAACAAGCACAGATACGCAGTATTTT
d_gene: TRBD2; j_gene: TRBJ2-1; v_gene: TRBV5-1; abundance: NA; CDR3aa: CASSHLSGSSYNEQFF; CDR3nt: TGCGCCAGCAGCCACCTTAGCGGGAGCTCCTACAATGAGCAGTTCTTC
d_gene: TRBD1; j_gene: TRBJ1-1; v_gene: TRBV6-2/TRBV6-3; abundance: NA; CDR3aa: CASSYATGGWKTEAFF; CDR3nt: TGTGCCAGCAGTTACGCGACAGGGGGCTGGAAAACTGAAGCTTTCTTT
d_gene: NA; j_gene: TRBJ1-1; v_gene: TRBV5-5; abundance: NA; CDR3aa: CASSLIRDAEAFF; CDR3nt: TGTGCCAGCAGCTTGATCCGCGATGCTGAAGCTTTCTTT
d_gene: NA; j_gene: TRBJ2-3; v_gene: TRBV7-9; abundance: NA; CDR3aa: CASSPPSISVGTQYF; CDR3nt: TGTGCCAGCAGCCCGCCCTCCATCAGCGTCGGGACTCAGTATTTT
d_gene: NA; j_gene: TRBJ2-2; v_gene: TRBV5-1; abundance: NA; CDR3aa: CASSGTANTGELFF; CDR3nt: TGCGCCAGCAGCGGAACAGCGAACACCGGGGAGCTGTTTTTT
d_gene: TRBD2; j_gene: TRBJ2-5; v_gene: TRBV12-3/TRBV12-4; abundance: NA; CDR3aa: CASSFDGRGAQYF; CDR3nt: TGTGCCAGCAGTTTCGATGGACGGGGGGCCCAGTACTTC
d_gene: TRBD1; j_gene: TRBJ1-3; v_gene: TRBV7-2; abundance: NA; CDR3aa: CASSSGGGNTIYF; CDR3nt: TGTGCCAGCAGCTCAGGGGGGGGAAACACCATATATTTT
d_gene: TRBD2; j_gene: TRBJ2-1; v_gene: TRBV9; abundance: once; CDR3aa: CASSKSGTYNEQFF; CDR3nt: TGTGCCAGCAGCAAAAGCGGGACCTACAATGAGCAGTTCTTC
d_gene: NA; j_gene: TRBJ1-6; v_gene: TRBV6-2/TRBV6-3; abundance: NA; CDR3aa: CASSQGYNSPLHF; CDR3nt: TGTGCCAGCAGCCAGGGGTACAATTCACCCCTCCACTTT
d_gene: TRBD1; j_gene: TRBJ1-6; v_gene: TRBV6-5; abundance: NA; CDR3aa: CASTRGQFGNLAHF; CDR3nt: TGTGCCAGCACCCGGGGACAGTTCGGGAATCTGGCCCACTTT
d_gene: NA; j_gene: TRBJ1-2; v_gene: TRBV6-5; abundance: once; CDR3aa: CASSTSGVKGYTF; CDR3nt: TGTGCCAGCAGTACGTCAGGGGTTAAGGGCTACACCTTC
d_gene: TRBD1; j_gene: TRBJ1-6; v_gene: TRBV28; abundance: NA; CDR3aa: CASRSPGQGHSPLHF; CDR3nt: TGTGCCAGCAGGAGTCCGGGACAGGGACATTCACCCCTCCACTTT
d_gene: NA; j_gene: TRBJ2-1; v_gene: TRBV12-5; abundance: NA; CDR3aa: CASGLARDGTYNEQFF; CDR3nt: TGTGCTAGTGGTTTGGCGAGAGACGGAACTTACAATGAGCAGTTCTTC
d_gene: NA; j_gene: TRBJ1-1; v_gene: TRBV15; abundance: NA; CDR3aa: CATSLTTGLKAFF; CDR3nt: TGTGCCACCAGCTTAACGACAGGTTTGAAAGCTTTCTTT
d_gene: NA; j_gene: TRBJ2-5; v_gene: TRBV11-2; abundance: NA; CDR3aa: CASSPPGSQETQYF; CDR3nt: TGTGCCAGCAGCCCGCCGGGGTCCCAAGAGACCCAGTACTTC
d_gene: NA; j_gene: TRBJ1-5; v_gene: TRBV5-1; abundance: NA; CDR3aa: CASSLEGFNQPQHF; CDR3nt: TGCGCCAGCAGCTTGGAAGGGTTCAATCAGCCCCAGCATTTT
d_gene: NA; j_gene: TRBJ2-2; v_gene: TRBV24-1; abundance: NA; CDR3aa: CATSDAGPNTGELFF; CDR3nt: TGTGCCACCAGTGATGCCGGGCCGAACACCGGGGAGCTGTTTTTT
d_gene: NA; j_gene: TRBJ1-5; v_gene: TRBV30; abundance: NA; CDR3aa: CAWSEDYNQPQHF; CDR3nt: TGTGCCTGGAGTGAGGATTACAATCAGCCCCAGCATTTT
d_gene: NA; j_gene: TRBJ2-6; v_gene: TRBV11-2; abundance: NA; CDR3aa: CASSLVWRSSGANVLTF; CDR3nt: TGTGCCAGCAGCTTAGTATGGAGGAGCTCTGGGGCCAACGTCCTGACTTTC
d_gene: TRBD2; j_gene: TRBJ2-7; v_gene: TRBV28; abundance: NA; CDR3aa: CASSQLAGAYEQYF; CDR3nt: TGTGCCAGCAGCCAACTAGCGGGGGCTTACGAGCAGTACTTC
d_gene: NA; j_gene: TRBJ2-1; v_gene: TRBV5-1; abundance: NA; CDR3aa: CASSLLLINEQFF; CDR3nt: TGCGCCAGCAGCTTACTACTTATCAATGAGCAGTTCTTC
d_gene: NA; j_gene: TRBJ1-1; v_gene: TRBV5-4; abundance: NA; CDR3aa: CASSLGLSAFEAFF; CDR3nt: TGTGCCAGCAGCTTAGGCCTATCCGCGTTTGAAGCTTTCTTT
d_gene: TRBD2; j_gene: TRBJ2-1; v_gene: TRBV5-1; abundance: once; CDR3aa: CASSRIGTSGSFEQFF; CDR3nt: TGCGCCAGCAGCCGGATCGGGACTAGCGGGAGCTTTGAGCAGTTCTTC
d_gene: NA; j_gene: TRBJ2-7; v_gene: TRBV6-2/TRBV6-3; abundance: NA; CDR3aa: CASSYLWLQYF; CDR3nt: TGTGCCAGCAGTTACCTATGGTTGCAGTACTTC
d_gene: TRBD2; j_gene: TRBJ2-5; v_gene: TRBV6-2/TRBV6-3; abundance: NA; CDR3aa: CASSYPTSGRETQYF; CDR3nt: TGTGCCAGCAGTTACCCGACTAGCGGGAGGGAGACCCAGTACTTC
d_gene: NA; j_gene: TRBJ1-6; v_gene: TRBV11-3; abundance: NA; CDR3aa: CASSSGGPINSPLHF; CDR3nt: TGTGCCAGCAGCTCGGGGGGACCGATCAATTCACCCCTCCACTTT
d_gene: NA; j_gene: TRBJ2-3; v_gene: TRBV4-1; abundance: NA; CDR3aa: CASSQADLTADTQYF; CDR3nt: TGCGCCAGCAGCCAAGCGGACCTTACAGCAGATACGCAGTATTTT
d_gene: TRBD1; j_gene: TRBJ1-2; v_gene: TRBV6-2/TRBV6-3; abundance: NA; CDR3aa: CASSFRDRGQTNYGYTF; CDR3nt: TGTGCCAGCAGTTTCCGGGACAGGGGACAGACTAACTATGGCTACACCTTC
d_gene: NA; j_gene: TRBJ2-3; v_gene: TRBV7-9; abundance: NA; CDR3aa: CATGPQGGRDTQYF; CDR3nt: TGTGCCACGGGGCCACAGGGAGGTAGGGATACGCAGTATTTT